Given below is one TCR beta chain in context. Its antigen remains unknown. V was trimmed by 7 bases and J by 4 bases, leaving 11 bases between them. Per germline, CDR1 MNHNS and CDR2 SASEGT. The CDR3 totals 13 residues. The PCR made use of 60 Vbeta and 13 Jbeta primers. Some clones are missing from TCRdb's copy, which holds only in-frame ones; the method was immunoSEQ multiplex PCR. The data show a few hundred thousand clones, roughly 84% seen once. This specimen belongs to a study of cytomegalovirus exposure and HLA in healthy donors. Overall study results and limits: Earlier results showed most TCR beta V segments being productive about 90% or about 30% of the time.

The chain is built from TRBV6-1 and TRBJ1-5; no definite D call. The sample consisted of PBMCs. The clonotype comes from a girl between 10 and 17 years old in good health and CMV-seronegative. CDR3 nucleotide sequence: TGTGCCAGCATTCATCAGCGGAATCAGCCCCAGCATTTT. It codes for CASIHQRNQPQHF.